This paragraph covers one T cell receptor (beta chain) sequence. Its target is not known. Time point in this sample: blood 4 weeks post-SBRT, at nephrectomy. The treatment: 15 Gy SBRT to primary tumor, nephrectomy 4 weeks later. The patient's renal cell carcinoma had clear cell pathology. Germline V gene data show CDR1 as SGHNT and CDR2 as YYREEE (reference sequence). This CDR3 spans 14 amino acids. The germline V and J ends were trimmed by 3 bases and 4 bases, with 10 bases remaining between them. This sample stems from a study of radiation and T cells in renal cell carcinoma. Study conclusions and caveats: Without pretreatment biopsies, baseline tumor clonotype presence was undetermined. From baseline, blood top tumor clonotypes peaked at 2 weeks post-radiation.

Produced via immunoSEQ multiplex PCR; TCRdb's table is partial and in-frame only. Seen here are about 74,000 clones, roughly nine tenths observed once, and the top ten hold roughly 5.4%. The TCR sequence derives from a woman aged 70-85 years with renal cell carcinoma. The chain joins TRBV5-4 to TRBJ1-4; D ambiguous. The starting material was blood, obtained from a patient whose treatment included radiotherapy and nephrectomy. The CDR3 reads CASSSGPLNEKLFF. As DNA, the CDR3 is TGTGCCAGCAGCTCGGGCCCTCTTAATGAAAAACTGTTTTTT.